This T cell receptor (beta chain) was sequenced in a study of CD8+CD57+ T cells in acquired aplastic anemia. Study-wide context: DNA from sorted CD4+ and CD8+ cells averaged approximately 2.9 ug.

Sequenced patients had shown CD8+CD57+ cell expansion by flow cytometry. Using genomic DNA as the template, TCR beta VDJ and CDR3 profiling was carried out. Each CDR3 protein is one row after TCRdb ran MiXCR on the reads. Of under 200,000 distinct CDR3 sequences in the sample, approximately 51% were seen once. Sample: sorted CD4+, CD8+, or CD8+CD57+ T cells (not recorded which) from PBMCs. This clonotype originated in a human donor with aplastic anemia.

The chain's CDR3 is CASRPGQGMETQYF. The CDR3 region has the DNA TGTGCCAGTAGGCCGGGACAGGGGATGGAGACCCAGTACTTC. V gene TRBV19 combines with J gene TRBJ2-5; TRBD1 matches at 10 bases. The ends lost 6 bases at V and 5 bases at J; junction bases unmatched: 6. In germline, CDR1 is LNHDA, CDR2 SQIVND (reference sequence). The CDR3 consists of 14 residues.